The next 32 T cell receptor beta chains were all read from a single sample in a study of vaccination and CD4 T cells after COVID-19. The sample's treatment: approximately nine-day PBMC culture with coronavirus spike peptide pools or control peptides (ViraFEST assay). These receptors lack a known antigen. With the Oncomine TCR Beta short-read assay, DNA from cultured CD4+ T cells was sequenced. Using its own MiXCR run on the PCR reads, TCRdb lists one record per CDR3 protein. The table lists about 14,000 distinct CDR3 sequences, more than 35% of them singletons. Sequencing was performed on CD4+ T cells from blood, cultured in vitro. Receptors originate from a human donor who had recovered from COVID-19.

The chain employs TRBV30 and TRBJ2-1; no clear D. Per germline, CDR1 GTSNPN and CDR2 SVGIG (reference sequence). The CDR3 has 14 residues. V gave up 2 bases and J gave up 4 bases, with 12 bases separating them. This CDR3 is CAWSPWEGYNEQFF. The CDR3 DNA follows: TGTGCCTGGAGTCCCTGGGAAGGATACAATGAGCAGTTCTTC. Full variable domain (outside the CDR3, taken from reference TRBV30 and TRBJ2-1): SQTIHQWPATLVQPVGSPLSLECTVEGTSNPNLYWYRQAAGRGLQLLFYSVGIGQISSEVPQNLSASRPQDRQFILSSKKLLLSDSGFYLCAWSPWEGYNEQFFGPGTRLTVL.

CDR3 sequence reads: CASNPWGTTRGDTQYF. Written as DNA, the CDR3 is TGTGCCAGCAATCCTTGGGGGACTACCCGGGGAGATACGCAGTATTTT. This chain uses TRBV2 with TRBJ2-3, with 7 bases matching TRBD2. With 7 bases clipped from V and 5 bases from J, the junction kept 15 bases outside the gene matches. Germline CDR1 reads SNHLY; CDR2 reads FYNNEI. The CDR3 runs 16 residues.

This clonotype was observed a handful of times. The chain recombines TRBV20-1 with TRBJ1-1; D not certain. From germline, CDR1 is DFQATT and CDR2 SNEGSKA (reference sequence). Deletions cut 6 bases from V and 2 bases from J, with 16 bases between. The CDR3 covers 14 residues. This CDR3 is CSAPPVLGNTEAFF. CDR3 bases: TGCAGTGCCCCTCCGGTTTTAGGAAACACTGAAGCTTTCTTT.

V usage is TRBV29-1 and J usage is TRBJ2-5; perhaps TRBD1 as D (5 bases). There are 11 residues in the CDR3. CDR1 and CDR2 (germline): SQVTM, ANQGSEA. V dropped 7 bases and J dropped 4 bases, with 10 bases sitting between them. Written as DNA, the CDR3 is TGCAGCGCCCCGCAGGGAGAGACCCAGTACTTC. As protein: CSAPQGETQYF.

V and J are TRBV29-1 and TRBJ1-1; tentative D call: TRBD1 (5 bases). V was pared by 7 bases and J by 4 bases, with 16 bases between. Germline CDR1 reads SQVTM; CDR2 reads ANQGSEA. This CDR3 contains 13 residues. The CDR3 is CSAALLQGTEAFF. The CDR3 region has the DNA TGCAGCGCTGCGTTGCTTCAGGGCACTGAAGCTTTCTTT.

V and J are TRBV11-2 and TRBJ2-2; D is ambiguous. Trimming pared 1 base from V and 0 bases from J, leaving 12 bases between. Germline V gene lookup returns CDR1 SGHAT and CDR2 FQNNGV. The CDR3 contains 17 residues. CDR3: CASSLGSGYSNTGELFF. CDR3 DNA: TGTGCCAGCAGCTTAGGGTCTGGGTACTCGAACACCGGGGAGCTGTTTTTT.

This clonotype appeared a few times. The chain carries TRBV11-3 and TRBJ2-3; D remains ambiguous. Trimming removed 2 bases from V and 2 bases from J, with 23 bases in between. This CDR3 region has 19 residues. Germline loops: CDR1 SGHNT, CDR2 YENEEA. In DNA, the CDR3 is TGTGCCAGCAGCTTAACCCCCCCCCTCACACAACTCAACACAGATACGCAGTATTTT. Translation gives CASSLTPPLTQLNTDTQYF.

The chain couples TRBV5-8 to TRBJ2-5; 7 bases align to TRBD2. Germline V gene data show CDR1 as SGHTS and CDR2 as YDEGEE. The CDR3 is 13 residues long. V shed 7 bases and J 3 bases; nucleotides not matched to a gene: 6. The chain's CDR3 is CASRIRGEETQYF. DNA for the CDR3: TGTGCCAGCCGTATCCGGGGGGAAGAGACCCAGTACTTC.

The CDR3 DNA follows: TGTGCCAGCAGCCCCGGGACAGTCCCCACCGGGGAGCTGTTTTTT. Translating it yields CASSPGTVPTGELFF. V and J are TRBV7-9 and TRBJ2-2; 7 bases map to TRBD1. The CDR3 totals 15 residues. Trimming removed 5 bases from V and 4 bases from J; junction bases left unmatched: 7. Germline CDR1 is SEHNR and CDR2 is FQNEAQ (reference sequence).

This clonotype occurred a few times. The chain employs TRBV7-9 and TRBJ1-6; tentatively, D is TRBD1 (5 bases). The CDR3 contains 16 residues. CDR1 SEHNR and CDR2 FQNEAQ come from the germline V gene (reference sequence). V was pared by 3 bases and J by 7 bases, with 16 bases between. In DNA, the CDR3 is TGTGCCAGCAGCTTGAGCCAGGGCCGTCAGAATTCACCCCTCCACTTT. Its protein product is CASSLSQGRQNSPLHF. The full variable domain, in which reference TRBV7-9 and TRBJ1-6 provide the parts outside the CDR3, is DTGVSQNPRHKITKRGQNVTFRCDPISEHNRLYWYRQTLGQGPEFLTYFQNEAQLEKSRLLSDRFSAERPKGSFSTLEIQRTEQGDSAMYLCASSLSQGRQNSPLHFGNGTRLTVT.

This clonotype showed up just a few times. The CDR3 sequence is CASSTFRGKLFF. The CDR3 region has the DNA TGTGCCAGCAGTACCTTCAGGGGAAAACTGTTTTTT. V is TRBV6-1 and J is TRBJ1-4; a possible D gene is TRBD1 (6 bases). Germline V gene lookup returns CDR1 MNHNS and CDR2 SASEGT. Trimming shortened V by 5 bases and J by 10 bases, and 11 bases separated the two germline ends. The CDR3 is 12 amino acids.

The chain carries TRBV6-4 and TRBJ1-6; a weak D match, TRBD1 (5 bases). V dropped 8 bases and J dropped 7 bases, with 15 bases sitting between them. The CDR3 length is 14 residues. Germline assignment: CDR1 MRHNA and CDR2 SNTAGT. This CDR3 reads CASGPNPGNSPLHF. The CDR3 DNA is TGTGCCAGCGGCCCCAACCCAGGGAATTCACCCCTCCACTTT.

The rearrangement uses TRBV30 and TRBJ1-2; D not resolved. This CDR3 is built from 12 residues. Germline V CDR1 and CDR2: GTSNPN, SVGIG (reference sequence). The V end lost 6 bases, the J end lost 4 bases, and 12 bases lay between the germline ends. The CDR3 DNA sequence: TGTGCCTGTGGATCGGCAGCCTATGGCTACACCTTC. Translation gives CACGSAAYGYTF.

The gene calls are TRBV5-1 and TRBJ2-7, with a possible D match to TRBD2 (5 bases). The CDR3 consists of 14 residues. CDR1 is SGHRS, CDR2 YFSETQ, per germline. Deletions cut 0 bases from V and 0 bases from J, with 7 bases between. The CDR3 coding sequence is TGCGCCAGCAGCTTGGCGGGGAGCTCCTACGAGCAGTACTTC. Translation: CASSLAGSSYEQYF. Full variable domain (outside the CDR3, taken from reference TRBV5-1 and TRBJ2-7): KAGVTQTPRYLIKTRGQQVTLSCSPISGHRSVSWYQQTPGQGLQFLFEYFSETQRNKGNFPGRFSGRQFSNSRSEMNVSTLELGDSALYLCASSLAGSSYEQYFGPGTRLTVT.

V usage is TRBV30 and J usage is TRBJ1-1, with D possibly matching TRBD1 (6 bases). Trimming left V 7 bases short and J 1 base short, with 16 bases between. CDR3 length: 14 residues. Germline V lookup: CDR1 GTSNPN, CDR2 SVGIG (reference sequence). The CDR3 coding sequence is TGTGCCTCCTTGAGGGGACACGGGAACACTGAAGCTTTCTTT. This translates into CASLRGHGNTEAFF.

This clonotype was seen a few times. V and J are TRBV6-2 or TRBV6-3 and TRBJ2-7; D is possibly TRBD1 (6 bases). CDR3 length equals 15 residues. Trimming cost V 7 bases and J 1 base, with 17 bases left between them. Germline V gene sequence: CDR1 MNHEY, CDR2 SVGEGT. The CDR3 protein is CASTPAGVSSYEQYF. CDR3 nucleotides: TGTGCCAGCACCCCTGCAGGGGTAAGTTCCTACGAGCAGTACTTC.

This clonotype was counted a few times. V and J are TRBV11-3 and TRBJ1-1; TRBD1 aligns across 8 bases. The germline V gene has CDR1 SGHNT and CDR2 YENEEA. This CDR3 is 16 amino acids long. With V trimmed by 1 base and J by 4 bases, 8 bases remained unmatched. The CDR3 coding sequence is TGTGCCAGCAGCTTAGCCGGACAGGGTTTGAGCACTGAAGCTTTCTTT. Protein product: CASSLAGQGLSTEAFF.

Here the CDR3 reads CAWSVGGTNEKLFF. The CDR3 nucleotides are TGTGCCTGGAGTGTTGGAGGGACTAATGAAAAACTGTTTTTT. This chain uses TRBV30 with TRBJ1-4; D call uncertain. The CDR3 runs to 14 residues. Trimming left V 0 bases short and J 2 bases short, with 7 bases between. CDR1 is GTSNPN and CDR2 is SVGIG in the germline V gene (reference sequence).

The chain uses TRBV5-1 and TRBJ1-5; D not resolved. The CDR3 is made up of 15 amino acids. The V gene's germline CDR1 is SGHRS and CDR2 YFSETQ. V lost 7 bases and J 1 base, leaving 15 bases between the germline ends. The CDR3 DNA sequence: TGCGCCAGCGCTTCGGGTGGATGGAGCAATCAGCCCCAGCATTTT. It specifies CASASGGWSNQPQHF.

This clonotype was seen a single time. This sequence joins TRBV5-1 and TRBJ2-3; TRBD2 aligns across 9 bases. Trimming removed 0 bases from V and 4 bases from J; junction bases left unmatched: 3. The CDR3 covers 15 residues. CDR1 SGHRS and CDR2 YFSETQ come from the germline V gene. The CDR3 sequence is CASSLGLAGSDTQYF. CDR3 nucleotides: TGCGCCAGCAGCTTGGGGCTAGCGGGGTCAGATACGCAGTATTTT.

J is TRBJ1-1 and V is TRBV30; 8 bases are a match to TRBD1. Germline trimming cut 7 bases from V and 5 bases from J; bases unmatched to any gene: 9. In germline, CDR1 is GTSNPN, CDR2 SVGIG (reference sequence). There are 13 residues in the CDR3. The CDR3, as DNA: TGTGCCTCTTCCAGGGGGCTGGGGACTGAAGCTTTCTTT. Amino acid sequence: CASSRGLGTEAFF.

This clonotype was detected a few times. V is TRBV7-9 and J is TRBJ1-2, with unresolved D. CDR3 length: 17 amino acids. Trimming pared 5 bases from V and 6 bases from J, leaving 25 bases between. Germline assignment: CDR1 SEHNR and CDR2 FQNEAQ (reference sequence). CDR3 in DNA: TGTGCCAGCAGCCTAAGTAGAAGGCTCCAATTCCCGAATGGCTACACCTTC. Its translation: CASSLSRRLQFPNGYTF.

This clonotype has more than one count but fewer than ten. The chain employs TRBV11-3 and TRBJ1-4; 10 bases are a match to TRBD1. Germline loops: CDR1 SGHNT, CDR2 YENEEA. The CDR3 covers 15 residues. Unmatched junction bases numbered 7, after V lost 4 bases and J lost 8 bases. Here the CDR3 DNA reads TGTGCCAGCAGCTCATCGACAGGGGGCTTGGAAAAACTGTTTTTT. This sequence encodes CASSSSTGGLEKLFF.

CDR3 in amino acids: CAITGVGSEQYF. In DNA, the CDR3 is TGTGCCATCACTGGGGTTGGCAGCGAGCAGTACTTC. J is TRBJ2-7 and V is TRBV10-3; D unclear. This CDR3 spans 12 amino acids. CDR1 is ENHRY, CDR2 SYGVKD, per germline. V was pared by 7 bases and J by 6 bases, with 13 bases between.

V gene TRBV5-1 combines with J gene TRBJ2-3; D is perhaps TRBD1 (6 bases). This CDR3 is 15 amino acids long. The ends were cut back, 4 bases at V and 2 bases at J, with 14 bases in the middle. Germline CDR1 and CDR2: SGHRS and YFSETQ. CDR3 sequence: CASSPGDTNTDTQYF. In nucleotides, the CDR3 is TGCGCCAGCAGCCCAGGGGACACAAACACAGATACGCAGTATTTT.

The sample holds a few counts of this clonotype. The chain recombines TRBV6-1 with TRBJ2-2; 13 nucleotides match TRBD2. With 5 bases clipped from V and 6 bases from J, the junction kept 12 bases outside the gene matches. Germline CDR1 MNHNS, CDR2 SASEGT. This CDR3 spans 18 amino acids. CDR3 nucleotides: TGTGCCAGCAGTCGACTAGCGGGGGGCCGTTCTTCTGCCGGGGAGCTGTTTTTT. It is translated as CASSRLAGGRSSAGELFF.

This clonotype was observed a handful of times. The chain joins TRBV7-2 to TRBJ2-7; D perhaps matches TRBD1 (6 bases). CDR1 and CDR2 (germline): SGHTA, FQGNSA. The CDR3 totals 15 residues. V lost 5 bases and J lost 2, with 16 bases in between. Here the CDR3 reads CASSHRQVTAYEQYF. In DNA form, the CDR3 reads TGTGCCAGCAGCCATCGACAGGTCACCGCCTACGAGCAGTACTTC. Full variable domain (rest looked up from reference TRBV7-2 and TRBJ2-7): GAGVSQSPSNKVTEKGKDVELRCDPISGHTALYWYRQSLGQGLEFLIYFQGNSAPDKSGLPSDRFSAERTGGSVSTLTIQRTQQEDSAVYLCASSHRQVTAYEQYFGPGTRLTVT.

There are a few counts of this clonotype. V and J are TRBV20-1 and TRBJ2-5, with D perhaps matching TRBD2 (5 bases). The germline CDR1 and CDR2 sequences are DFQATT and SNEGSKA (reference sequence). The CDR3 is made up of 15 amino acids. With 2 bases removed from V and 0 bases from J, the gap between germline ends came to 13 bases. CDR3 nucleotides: TGCAGTGCTAGACCTAGCTGGGAGTACCAAGAGACCCAGTACTTC. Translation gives CSARPSWEYQETQYF.

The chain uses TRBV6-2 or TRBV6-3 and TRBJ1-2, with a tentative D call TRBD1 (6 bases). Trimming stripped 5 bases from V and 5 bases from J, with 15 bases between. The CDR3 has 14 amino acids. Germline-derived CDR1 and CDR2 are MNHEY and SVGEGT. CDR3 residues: CASSDPGGPYGYTF. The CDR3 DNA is TGTGCCAGCAGTGACCCGGGGGGCCCATATGGCTACACCTTC.

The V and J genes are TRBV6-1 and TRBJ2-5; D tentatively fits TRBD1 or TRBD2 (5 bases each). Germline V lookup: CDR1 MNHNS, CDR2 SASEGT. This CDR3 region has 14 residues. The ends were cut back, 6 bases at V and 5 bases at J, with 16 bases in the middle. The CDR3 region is CASRPGLWGETQYF. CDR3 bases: TGTGCCAGCAGACCCGGTTTGTGGGGGGAGACCCAGTACTTC.

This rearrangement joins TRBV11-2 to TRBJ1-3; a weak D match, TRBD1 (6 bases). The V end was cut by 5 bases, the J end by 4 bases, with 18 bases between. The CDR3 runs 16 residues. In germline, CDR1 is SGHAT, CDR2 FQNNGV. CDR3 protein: CASSPDQQGRGNTIYF. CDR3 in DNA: TGTGCCAGCAGCCCCGACCAACAGGGTCGAGGAAACACCATATATTTT.

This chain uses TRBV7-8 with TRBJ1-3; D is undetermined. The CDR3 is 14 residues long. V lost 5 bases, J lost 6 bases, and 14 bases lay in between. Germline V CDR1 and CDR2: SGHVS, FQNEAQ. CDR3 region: CASSRRSGENTIYF. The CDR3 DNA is TGTGCCAGCAGCCGACGGAGTGGGGAAAACACCATATATTTT.